The 4 T cell receptor beta chains below all came from one sample that was sequenced in a study of blood T cells in healthy people across ages. The use of a sample-barcoded 5' primer and a J-beta primer mix characterized a second PCR of about 7 to 12 cycles. TCRdb itself ran the 5' RACE reads through MiXCR, one entry per CDR3 protein. This repertoire shows over a million distinct CDR3 sequences, 40% to 55% found once; its top ten account for under 20%. Source material: blood. The receptors were sampled from a woman in her fifties or sixties in good health.

This clonotype occurred once. V is TRBV5-1 and J is TRBJ2-1, with 11 bases fitting TRBD2. The germline V gene has CDR1 SGHRS and CDR2 YFSETQ. This CDR3 is built from 18 residues. V shed 3 bases, J shed 0 bases, and the junction held 8 bases outside the gene matches. CDR3 nucleotides: TGCGCCAGCAGCTCGACTAGCGGGACCGGTGGCTCCTACAATGAGCAGTTCTTC. Translation: CASSSTSGTGGSYNEQFF.

The rearrangement joins TRBV14 to TRBJ1-5; 7 bases line up with TRBD1. Germline V gene data show CDR1 as SGHDN and CDR2 as FVKESK. V gave up 4 bases and J gave up 7 bases; unmatched junction bases: 7. The CDR3 is 14 amino acids. The CDR3 spells CASSPTGARQPQHF. As DNA, the CDR3 is TGTGCCAGCAGCCCAACAGGGGCGAGGCAGCCCCAGCATTTT.

The chain joins TRBV12-3 or TRBV12-4 to TRBJ1-5; 7 bases align to TRBD1. This CDR3 comprises 12 residues. The trim removed 6 bases at V and 7 bases at J, leaving 3 bases unmatched. CDR3 in amino acids: CASRTGTQPQHF. The CDR3 bases are TGTGCCAGCAGGACAGGGACGCAGCCCCAGCATTTT.

The V gene is TRBV27, the J gene TRBJ2-1; 7 bases line up with TRBD2. V lost 4 bases to trimming and J lost 9 bases; unmatched junction nucleotides: 9. The germline V gene encodes CDR1 MNHEY and CDR2 SMNVEV (reference sequence). The CDR3 contains 14 residues. In DNA, the CDR3 is TGTGCCAGCAGTTCAGCCGGGACTACGCGTGAGCAGTTCTTC. It translates to CASSSAGTTREQFF.